These T cell receptor beta chains were read from a single sample in a study of OX40 agonist ivuxolimab in advanced cancers. Clones were sequenced by immunoSEQ multiplex PCR, and TCRdb holds only the in-frame ones, with some missing. The table has 50,000 to 75,000 clones, 86% seen once. The material was CD4+ or CD8+ T cells sorted from blood, obtained in a trial of the OX40 agonist ivuxolimab. The receptors derive from an adult with an advanced solid tumor such as melanoma, head and neck, liver or kidney cancer. The CDR3 runs from the conserved cysteine through the conserved F or W. D genes are given only for firm matches. Clone size, where shown, is once, few, many, or a class for clones that have expanded.

CDR3aa	CDR3nt	abundance	d_gene	v_gene	j_gene
CASSLKELTEAFF	TGTGCCAGCAGCTTAAAGGAGCTCACTGAAGCTTTCTTT	NA	NA	TRBV7-2	TRBJ1-1
CASSQGIIPNTGELFF	TGCGCCAGCAGCCAAGGCATCATCCCAAACACCGGGGAGCTGTTTTTT	NA	NA	TRBV4-1	TRBJ2-2
CAISAGPSEQFF	TGTGCCATCAGTGCCGGCCCCAGTGAGCAGTTCTTC	NA	NA	TRBV10-3	TRBJ2-1
CAWSLGGRAADTQYF	TGTGCCTGGAGTTTAGGCGGGAGGGCCGCAGATACGCAGTATTTT	NA	TRBD2	TRBV30	TRBJ2-3
CASSLLAGVIPDTQYF	TGTGCCAGCAGTTTACTAGCGGGAGTTATCCCAGATACGCAGTATTTT	NA	TRBD2	TRBV27	TRBJ2-3
CASSLSIWGSEAFF	TGTGCCAGCAGTTTATCAATTTGGGGGTCTGAAGCTTTCTTT	NA	NA	TRBV27	TRBJ1-1
CASSQGMGNQPQHF	TGTGCCAGCAGTCAGGGAATGGGCAATCAGCCCCAGCATTTT	NA	NA	TRBV27	TRBJ1-5
CASSPQGVVQYF	TGTGCCAGCAGCCCACAGGGGGTTGTGCAGTACTTC	once	TRBD1	TRBV27	TRBJ2-7
CASTSGTVNTGELFF	TGTGCCAGCACCTCAGGGACAGTCAACACCGGGGAGCTGTTTTTT	NA	TRBD1	TRBV6-5	TRBJ2-2
CASSLGGGSSYNEQFF	TGTGCCAGCAGCTTAGGGGGTGGAAGCTCCTACAATGAGCAGTTCTTC	NA	NA	TRBV13	TRBJ2-1
CASSQDASTDTQYF	TGCGCCAGCAGCCAAGATGCGAGCACAGATACGCAGTATTTT	NA	NA	TRBV4-3	TRBJ2-3
CASSPRATNEKLFF	TGTGCCAGCAGCCCGAGGGCAACTAATGAAAAACTGTTTTTT	once	NA	TRBV7-2	TRBJ1-4
CASSQDEGSGAKNIQYF	TGCGCCAGCAGCCAAGACGAGGGGAGCGGAGCCAAAAACATTCAGTACTTC	NA	NA	TRBV4-1	TRBJ2-4
CASSLGDTGELFF	TGCGCCAGCAGCTTGGGGGACACCGGGGAGCTGTTTTTT	NA	NA	TRBV5-1	TRBJ2-2
CASSLGLAGGGEQFF	TGTGCCAGCAGCCTCGGACTAGCGGGAGGGGGTGAGCAGTTCTTC	NA	TRBD2	TRBV7-2	TRBJ2-1
CASSSRGTGSYNEQFF	TGCGCCAGCAGCTCCCGGGGGACAGGTTCCTACAATGAGCAGTTCTTC	NA	TRBD1	TRBV5-1	TRBJ2-1
CAISEISPGTISGNTIYF	TGTGCCATCAGTGAGATTTCTCCGGGGACGATCTCTGGAAACACCATATATTTT	NA	NA	TRBV10-3	TRBJ1-3
CASSLDRGLANEKLFF	TGCGCCAGCAGCCTAGACAGGGGTTTGGCCAATGAAAAACTGTTTTTT	NA	TRBD1	TRBV4-3	TRBJ1-4
CASSLPGQGGYEQYF	TGTGCCAGCAGTTTACCTGGACAGGGTGGCTACGAGCAGTACTTC	NA	TRBD1	TRBV28	TRBJ2-7
CAWSTGTYEQYF	TGTGCCTGGAGTACAGGTACCTACGAGCAGTACTTC	NA	NA	TRBV30	TRBJ2-7
CASSYPTGTSTDTQYF	TGTGCCAGCTCATATCCGACAGGGACTAGCACAGATACGCAGTATTTT	few	NA	TRBV18	TRBJ2-3
CASRRDSTYEQYF	TGTGCCAGCCGACGGGACTCAACCTACGAGCAGTACTTC	NA	NA	TRBV25-1	TRBJ2-7
CASSQTGVGEQYF	TGTGCCAGCTCTCAGACGGGGGTCGGCGAGCAGTACTTC	NA	NA	TRBV9	TRBJ2-7
CASSVRPGVDTQYF	TGTGCCAGCAGCGTGAGACCTGGGGTAGATACGCAGTATTTT	NA	NA	TRBV9	TRBJ2-3
CASGGATNEKLFF	TGTGCCAGCGGAGGCGCAACTAATGAAAAACTGTTTTTT	NA	NA	TRBV7-8	TRBJ1-4
CASSGTRATGELFF	TGTGCCAGCAGTGGGACTAGGGCCACCGGGGAGCTGTTTTTT	NA	TRBD2	TRBV2	TRBJ2-2
CASSLTRGAEAFF	TGTGCCAGCAGTTTAACCCGGGGAGCTGAAGCTTTCTTT	once	NA	TRBV28	TRBJ1-1
CASSFFSNEKLFF	TGTGCCAGCAGCTTCTTCAGTAATGAAAAACTGTTTTTT	NA	NA	TRBV7-9	TRBJ1-4
CASSQGLTGTSYEQYF	TGCGCCAGCAGCCAAGGCCTGACAGGGACCTCCTACGAGCAGTACTTC	NA	TRBD1	TRBV4-3	TRBJ2-7
CASKPGRRNSPLHF	TGTGCCAGCAAACCGGGACGGAGAAATTCACCCCTCCACTTT	NA	NA	TRBV14	TRBJ1-6
CASSRDRLAGGPQTQYF	TGTGCCAGCAGCCGAGATCGACTAGCGGGGGGGCCCCAGACCCAGTACTTC	NA	TRBD2	TRBV7-7	TRBJ2-5
CASTLRAGVVTDTQYF	TGTGCCAGCACTTTGAGGGCAGGGGTGGTGACAGATACGCAGTATTTT	NA	NA	TRBV5-6	TRBJ2-3
CASRGDTGRASIGGYTF	TGTGCCAGTAGGGGAGATACAGGGCGCGCTTCGATCGGTGGCTACACCTTC	NA	NA	TRBV19	TRBJ1-2
CAWSVGTVGDTIYF	TGTGCCTGGAGTGTGGGGACAGTTGGGGACACCATATATTTT	NA	TRBD1	TRBV30	TRBJ1-3
CASSWGSYNEQFF	TGTGCCAGTAGTTGGGGCAGCTACAATGAGCAGTTCTTC	NA	NA	TRBV19	TRBJ2-1
CASSPTPGQGGVYEQYF	TGTGCCAGCAGCCCCACCCCGGGACAGGGGGGCGTCTACGAGCAGTACTTC	NA	TRBD1	TRBV7-8	TRBJ2-7
CSVDGMNTEAFF	TGCAGCGTGGACGGCATGAACACTGAAGCTTTCTTT	NA	NA	TRBV29-1	TRBJ1-1
CASSLSTGSYNEQFF	TGTGCCAGCAGCTTAAGTACAGGGTCCTACAATGAGCAGTTCTTC	few	NA	TRBV11-2	TRBJ2-1
CASSLTSGGPDTQYF	TGTGCCAGCAGCCTAACTAGCGGGGGGCCCGATACGCAGTATTTT	NA	TRBD2	TRBV11-3	TRBJ2-3
CASSNPDRSSQPQHF	TGTGCCAGTAGTAACCCGGACAGGTCGTCGCAGCCCCAGCATTTT	NA	TRBD1	TRBV19	TRBJ1-5
CSVDGTDDGYTF	TGCAGCGTTGATGGCACGGATGATGGCTACACCTTC	NA	NA	TRBV29-1	TRBJ1-2
CASTPGGLAKNIQYF	TGTGCCAGCACCCCCGGGGGACTAGCCAAAAACATTCAGTACTTC	NA	NA	TRBV28	TRBJ2-4